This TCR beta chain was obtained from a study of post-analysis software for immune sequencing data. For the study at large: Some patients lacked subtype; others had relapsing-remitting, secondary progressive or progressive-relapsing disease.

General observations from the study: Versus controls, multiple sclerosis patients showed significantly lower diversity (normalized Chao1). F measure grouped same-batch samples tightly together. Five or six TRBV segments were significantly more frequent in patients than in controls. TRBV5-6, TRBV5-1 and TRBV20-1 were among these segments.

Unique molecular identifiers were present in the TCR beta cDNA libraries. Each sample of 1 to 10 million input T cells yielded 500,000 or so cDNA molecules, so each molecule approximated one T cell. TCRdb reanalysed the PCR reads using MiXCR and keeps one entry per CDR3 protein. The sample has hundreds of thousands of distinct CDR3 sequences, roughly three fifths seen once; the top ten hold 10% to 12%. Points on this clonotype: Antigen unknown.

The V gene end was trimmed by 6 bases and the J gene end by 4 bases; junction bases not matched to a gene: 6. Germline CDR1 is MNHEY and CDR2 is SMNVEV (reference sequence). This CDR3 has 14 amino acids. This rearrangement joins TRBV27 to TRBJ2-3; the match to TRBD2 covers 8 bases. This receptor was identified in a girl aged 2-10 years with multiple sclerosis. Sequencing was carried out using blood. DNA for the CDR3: TGTGCCAGCAGATACGGGGGGGCGCCAGATACGCAGTATTTT. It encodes CASRYGGAPDTQYF.